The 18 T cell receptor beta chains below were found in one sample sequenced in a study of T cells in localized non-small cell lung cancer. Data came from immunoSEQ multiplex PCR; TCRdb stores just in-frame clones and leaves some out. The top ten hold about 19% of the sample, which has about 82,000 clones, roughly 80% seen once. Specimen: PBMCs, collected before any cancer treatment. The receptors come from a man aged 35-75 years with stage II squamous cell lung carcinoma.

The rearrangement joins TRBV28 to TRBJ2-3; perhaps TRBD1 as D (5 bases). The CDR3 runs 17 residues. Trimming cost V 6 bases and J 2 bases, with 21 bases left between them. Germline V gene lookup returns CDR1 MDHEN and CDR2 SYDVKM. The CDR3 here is CASSHQLGVEDTDTQYF. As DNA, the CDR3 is TGTGCCAGCAGCCACCAATTAGGGGTCGAGGACACAGATACGCAGTATTTT.

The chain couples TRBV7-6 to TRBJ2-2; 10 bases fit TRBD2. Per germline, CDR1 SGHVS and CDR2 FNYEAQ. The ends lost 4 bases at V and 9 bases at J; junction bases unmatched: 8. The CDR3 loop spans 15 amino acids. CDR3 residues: CASSSASGGIRELFF. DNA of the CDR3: TGTGCCAGCAGCTCGGCTAGCGGGGGAATCCGGGAGCTGTTTTTT.

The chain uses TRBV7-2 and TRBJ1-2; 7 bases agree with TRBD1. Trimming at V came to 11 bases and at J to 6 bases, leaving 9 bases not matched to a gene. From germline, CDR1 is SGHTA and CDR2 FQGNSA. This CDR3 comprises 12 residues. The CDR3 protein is CAASQGFDGYTF. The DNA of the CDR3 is TGTGCCGCCTCACAGGGGTTCGATGGCTACACCTTC.

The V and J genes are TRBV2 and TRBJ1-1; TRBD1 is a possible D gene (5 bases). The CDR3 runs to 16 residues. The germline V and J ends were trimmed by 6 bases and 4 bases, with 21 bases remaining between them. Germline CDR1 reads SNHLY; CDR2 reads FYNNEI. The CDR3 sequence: CASRAGTAKLGTEAFF. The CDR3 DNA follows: TGTGCCAGCAGGGCCGGGACCGCCAAATTAGGCACTGAAGCTTTCTTT.

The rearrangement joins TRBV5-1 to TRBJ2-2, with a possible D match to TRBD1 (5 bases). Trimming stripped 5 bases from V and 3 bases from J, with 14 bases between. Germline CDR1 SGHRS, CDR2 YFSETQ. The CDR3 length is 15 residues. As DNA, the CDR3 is TGCGCCAGCAGGCAAACGACAGCTTACACCGGGGAGCTGTTTTTT. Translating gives CASRQTTAYTGELFF.

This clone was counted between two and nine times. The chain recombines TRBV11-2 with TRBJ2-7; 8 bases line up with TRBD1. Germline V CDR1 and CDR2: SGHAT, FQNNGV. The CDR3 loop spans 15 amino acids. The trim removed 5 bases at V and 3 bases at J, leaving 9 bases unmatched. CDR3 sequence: CASSRRTGSHYEQYF. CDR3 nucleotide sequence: TGTGCCAGCAGCCGCCGGACAGGGAGTCACTACGAGCAGTACTTC.

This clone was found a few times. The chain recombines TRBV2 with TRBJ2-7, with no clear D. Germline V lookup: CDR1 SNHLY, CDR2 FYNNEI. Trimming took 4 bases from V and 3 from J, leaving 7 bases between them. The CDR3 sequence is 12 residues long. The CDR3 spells CASSVVDYEQYF. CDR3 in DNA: TGTGCCAGCAGTGTAGTGGACTACGAGCAGTACTTC.

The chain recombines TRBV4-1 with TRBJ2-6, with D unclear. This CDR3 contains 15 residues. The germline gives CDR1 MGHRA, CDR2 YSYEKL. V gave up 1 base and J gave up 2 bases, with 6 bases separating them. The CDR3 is CASSQGVTGANVLTF. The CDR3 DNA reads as TGCGCCAGCAGCCAAGGGGTAACTGGGGCCAACGTCCTGACTTTC.

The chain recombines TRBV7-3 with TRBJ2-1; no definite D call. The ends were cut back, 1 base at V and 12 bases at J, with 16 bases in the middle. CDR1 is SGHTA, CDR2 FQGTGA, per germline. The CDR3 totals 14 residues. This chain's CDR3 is CASSLSGLDVVQFF. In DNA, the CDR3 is TGTGCCAGCAGCTTAAGTGGCCTAGACGTTGTGCAGTTCTTC.

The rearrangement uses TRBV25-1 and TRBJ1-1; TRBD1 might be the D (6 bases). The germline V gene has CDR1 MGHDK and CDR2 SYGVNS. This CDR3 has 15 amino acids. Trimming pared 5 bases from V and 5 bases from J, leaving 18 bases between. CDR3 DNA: TGTGCCAGCAGTCGTGGGGGGGGGCTTTTGACTGAAGCTTTCTTT. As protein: CASSRGGGLLTEAFF.

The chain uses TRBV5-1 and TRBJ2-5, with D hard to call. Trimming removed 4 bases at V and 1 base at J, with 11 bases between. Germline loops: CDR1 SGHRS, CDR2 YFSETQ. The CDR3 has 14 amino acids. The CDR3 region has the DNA TGCGCCAGCAGCCCCTCGGGCCTCCAAGAGACCCAGTACTTC. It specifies CASSPSGLQETQYF.

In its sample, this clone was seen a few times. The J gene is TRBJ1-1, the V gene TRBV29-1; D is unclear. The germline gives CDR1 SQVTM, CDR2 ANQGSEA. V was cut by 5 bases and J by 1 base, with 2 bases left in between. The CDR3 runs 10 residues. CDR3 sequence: CSVQNTEAFF. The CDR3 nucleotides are TGCAGCGTTCAGAACACTGAAGCTTTCTTT.

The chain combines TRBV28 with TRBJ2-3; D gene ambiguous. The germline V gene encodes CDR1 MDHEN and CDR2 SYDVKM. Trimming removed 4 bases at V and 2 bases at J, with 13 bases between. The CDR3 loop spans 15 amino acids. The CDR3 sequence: CASSSPPKLTDTQYF. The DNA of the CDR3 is TGTGCCAGCAGTTCCCCCCCCAAGCTCACAGATACGCAGTATTTT.

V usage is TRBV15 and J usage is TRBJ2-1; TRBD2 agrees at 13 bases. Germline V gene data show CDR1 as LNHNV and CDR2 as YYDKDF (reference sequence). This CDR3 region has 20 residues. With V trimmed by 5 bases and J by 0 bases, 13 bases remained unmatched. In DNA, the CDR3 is TGTGCCACCAGCGGACAGGGACTAGCGGGACGCGGTAGCTCCTACAATGAGCAGTTCTTC. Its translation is CATSGQGLAGRGSSYNEQFF.

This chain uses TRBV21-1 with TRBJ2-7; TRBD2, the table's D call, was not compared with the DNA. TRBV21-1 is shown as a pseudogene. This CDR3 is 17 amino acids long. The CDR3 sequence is CASSFSRGTPGPYEQYF. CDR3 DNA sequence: TGTGCCAGCAGCTTCTCCCGGGGGACTCCGGGACCCTACGAGCAGTACTTC.

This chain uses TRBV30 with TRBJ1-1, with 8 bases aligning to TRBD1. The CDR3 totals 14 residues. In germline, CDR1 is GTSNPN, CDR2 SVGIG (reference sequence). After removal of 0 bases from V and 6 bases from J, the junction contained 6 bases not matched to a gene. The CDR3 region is CAWSVLGQGAEAFF. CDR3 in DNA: TGTGCCTGGAGTGTACTTGGACAGGGCGCTGAAGCTTTCTTT.

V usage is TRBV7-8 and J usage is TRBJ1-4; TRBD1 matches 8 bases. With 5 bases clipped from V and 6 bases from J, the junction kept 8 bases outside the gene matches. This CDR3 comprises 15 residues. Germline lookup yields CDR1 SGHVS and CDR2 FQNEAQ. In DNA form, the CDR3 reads TGTGCCAGCAGCAAAGACAGGGGCCGGGATGAAAAACTGTTTTTT. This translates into CASSKDRGRDEKLFF.

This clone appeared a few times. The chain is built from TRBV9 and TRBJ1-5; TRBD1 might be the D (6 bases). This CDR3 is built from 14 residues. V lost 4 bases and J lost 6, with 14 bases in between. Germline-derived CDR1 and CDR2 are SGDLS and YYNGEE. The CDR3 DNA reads TGTGCCAGCAGCCAGGACAGCAGTGGTCAGCCCCAGCATTTT. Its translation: CASSQDSSGQPQHF.